This TCR beta chain was recovered during a study of T cell responses to AZD1222 COVID-19 vaccine (dated by TCRdb to the early 2020s). Describing the broader study: AZD1222 recipients with second doses at about 4 weeks or about 12 weeks were pooled, because spike-specific TCR depth and breadth did not differ between schedules. Trial participants were enrolled into age subgroups of 18-55, 56-69 and 70-plus years, which contained about 160, 30 and 59 TCR-sequenced participants, respectively. TCR sequencing was performed for about 250 trial participants, of whom roughly 200 were given two doses of AZD1222 and around 25 were given two doses of MenACWY control vaccine.

Per the publication, the time point label means: baseline before first vaccination. Vaccinee samples came from UK trials COV001 and COV002, including a single-blind randomized controlled phase 2/3 trial of AZD1222 (ChAdOx1 nCoV-19) in healthy adults. Trial participant PBMC samples were collected at day 0 and day 28 after the second dose for TCRbeta chain sequencing. At the junction V is shortened by 7 bases and J by 0 bases; bases outside the gene matches: 8. CDR1 SQVTM and CDR2 ANQGSEA are derived from the germline V gene. From its cysteine to its phenylalanine, the CDR3 spans 15 amino acids. Only the CDR3 DNA stays, 45 bases, in frame from base 1. The CDR3 regions of human TCRbeta chains were subjected to immunosequencing. Concerning the study's data processing: TCRs in the repertoires were matched against a reference library of SARS-CoV-2-specific TCRs that had been generated with the MIRA antigen-specificity platform. Breadth was defined as the fraction of unique TCRs that were SARS-CoV-2-associated, and depth was defined as the fraction of total T cells that were SARS-CoV-2-associated. Using the MIRA data, each spike-specific TCR was mapped to the spike region that the TCR reacts to and placed in a CD4 or CD8 class. Log10-transformed breadth and depth values were compared by one-way ANOVA with Sidak's multiple comparisons tests. As stored in TCRdb, this immuneACCESS dataset retains in-frame rearrangements with V and J assigned. A fraction of the clones does not appear; measured against another copy, unresolved V genes explain less than half of the discrepancy, and the remainder lacks a known reason. V, J and clone size are taken as reported in that table, and D and trimming were inferred from the DNA itself. The sample data list 100,000 to 150,000 clones, and more than 75% of these were observed just once. About 22% of the sample goes to the ten largest clones.

Results and caveats for the whole study, not just this receptor: The vaccine-associated CD4 TCRs covered the entire spike protein, and the dominant responses fell in regions 160-218 and 743-854. A significant rise in spike-specific TCR breadth and depth was observed after two AZD1222 doses relative to day 0 and relative to MenACWY recipients. Conclusions about previously exposed vaccinees are limited, since just a handful of AZD1222 recipients were seropositive for SARS-CoV-2 at baseline. No day 14 peak-response samples were available, so repertoires were characterized only after the peak T cell response. Participants were mostly white British and included more females than males, and it was suggested by the authors that clonal diversity may have been underestimated. The 56-69-year group was small, and its depth increase did not reach significance, likely because of low power. Reportedly, close to half of the unique spike-specific TCRs recognized epitopes lying outside the regions that are mutated in the B.1.351 and B.1.1.7 variants.

Concerning this clone itself: Its recognized antigen is unknown. Base qualities are not recorded, but no much larger clone differs from it by a single base.

Sample: peripheral blood, taken on day 0 of AZD1222 vaccination. The chain is made from TRBV29-1 and TRBJ1-3; TRBD1 lines up with 8 middle nucleotides. The source of this sequence is an adult in good health. The nucleotides are TGCAGCGCTGGGGCAGGGGGCCGCTCTGGAAACACCATATATTTT. It translates as CSAGAGGRSGNTIYF.